The 21 T cell receptor beta chains below were found in one sample sequenced in a study of blood T cell repertoires in COVID-19. Method: immunoSEQ multiplex PCR; TCRdb's copy keeps in-frame clones and lacks some. The profile shows 180,000 or so clones, 75% to 90% of them singletons. Sequenced material: PBMCs or T cells enriched from blood (not recorded which). The receptors shown here come from a woman in her forties or fifties who had recovered from COVID-19.

The V gene is TRBV4-2, the J gene TRBJ2-2, with TRBD2 matching 7 bases. Germline V gene lookup returns CDR1 LGHNA and CDR2 YNFKEQ. V shed 3 bases and J 4 bases; nucleotides not matched to a gene: 14. The CDR3 runs 18 residues. The CDR3 loop reads CASSQLGGAQGLTGELFF. DNA of the CDR3: TGTGCCAGCAGCCAGTTGGGAGGGGCCCAGGGTCTCACCGGGGAGCTGTTTTTT.

This chain uses TRBV11-3 with TRBJ2-1; TRBD1 matches at 8 bases. Germline V gene lookup returns CDR1 SGHNT and CDR2 YENEEA. The CDR3 loop spans 15 amino acids. The ends lost 4 bases at V and 4 bases at J; junction bases unmatched: 6. The CDR3 DNA follows: TGTGCCAGCAGCTCGACAGGGGAAAATTACAATGAGCAGTTCTTC. Protein sequence: CASSSTGENYNEQFF.

The chain employs TRBV19 and TRBJ1-1; 10 bases fit TRBD1. This CDR3 has 18 amino acids. Germline lookup yields CDR1 LNHDA and CDR2 SQIVND (reference sequence). The V and J ends lost 5 bases and 1 base, in that order; junction bases with no gene match: 13. CDR3 bases: TGTGCCAGTAGTCCTCATGACAGGGGGCTTTCGGCGAACACTGAAGCTTTCTTT. As protein: CASSPHDRGLSANTEAFF.

This chain links TRBV7-2 with TRBJ2-5; weak D call: TRBD1 (6 bases). Between the trimmed V and J ends, which lost 2 bases and 4 bases, there was a span of 17 bases. Looked up from germline, CDR1 is SGHTA and CDR2 is FQGNSA. This CDR3 has 16 residues. The CDR3 spells CASSLKGEYVRETQYF. CDR3 DNA sequence: TGTGCCAGCAGCTTAAAGGGGGAGTATGTTCGAGAGACCCAGTACTTC.

This chain uses TRBV27 with TRBJ1-6; D unclear. With 4 bases removed from V and 9 bases from J, the gap between germline ends came to 10 bases. Looked up from germline, CDR1 is MNHEY and CDR2 is SMNVEV (reference sequence). The CDR3 runs to 13 residues. CDR3 nucleotides: TGTGCCAGCAGTTCCCCCGGGAGTTCACCCCTCCACTTT. This translates into CASSSPGSSPLHF.

The chain recombines TRBV6-5 with TRBJ1-1, with TRBD1 identical over 7 bases. The V and J ends lost 6 bases and 5 bases, in that order; junction bases with no gene match: 9. Germline V gene data show CDR1 as MNHEY and CDR2 as SVGAGI. The CDR3 spans 14 residues. The CDR3 region has the DNA TGTGCCAGCAGGCGGGACAGTTTAAAGACTGAAGCTTTCTTT. Translated, it gives CASRRDSLKTEAFF.

V and J are TRBV20-1 and TRBJ1-2; D is ambiguous. The CDR3 runs to 11 residues. CDR1 is DFQATT, CDR2 SNEGSKA, per germline (reference sequence). Trimming left V 6 bases short and J 5 bases short, with 10 bases between. The CDR3 is CSASRMYGYTF. CDR3 in DNA: TGCAGTGCATCGAGAATGTATGGCTACACCTTC.

The rearrangement links TRBV28 to TRBJ1-4, with 10 bases identical to TRBD1. This CDR3 has 17 amino acids. Germline V gene lookup returns CDR1 MDHEN and CDR2 SYDVKM. V was pared by 2 bases and J by 3 bases, with 6 bases of the junction left unmatched. The CDR3 protein is CASSLTGQGRSNEKLFF. The DNA of the CDR3 is TGTGCCAGCAGTTTAACGGGACAGGGGAGGTCTAATGAAAAACTGTTTTTT.

The J gene is TRBJ1-2, the V gene TRBV5-6; 10 positions match TRBD1. This CDR3 is built from 17 residues. Per the germline V gene, CDR1 is SGHDT and CDR2 is YYEEEE. V lost 4 bases, J lost 0 bases, and 9 bases stayed unmatched. CDR3: CASSASGTGVPNYGYTF. In DNA form, the CDR3 reads TGTGCCAGCAGCGCATCCGGGACAGGGGTCCCTAACTATGGCTACACCTTC.

The genes are TRBV19 and TRBJ1-2, with 12 bases matching TRBD1. The CDR3 has 15 amino acids. Germline loops: CDR1 LNHDA, CDR2 SQIVND (reference sequence). V was clipped by 3 bases and J by 10 bases; unmatched bases: 9. CDR3 in DNA: TGTGCCAGTAGTATGCCGCCGGGACAGGGGGCTCCCTACACCTTC. This codes for CASSMPPGQGAPYTF. Looking up the rest from reference TRBV19 and TRBJ1-2 gives the full variable domain: DGGITQSPKYLFRKEGQNVTLSCEQNLNHDAMYWYRQDPGQGLRLIYYSQIVNDFQKGDIAEGYSVSREKKESFPLTVTSAQKNPTAFYLCASSMPPGQGAPYTFGSGTRLTVV.

V is TRBV6-1 and J is TRBJ1-5; TRBD1 agrees at 8 bases. The trim removed 2 bases at V and 6 bases at J, leaving 0 bases unmatched. Germline V gives CDR1 MNHNS, CDR2 SASEGT. The CDR3 covers 13 residues. CDR3 DNA sequence: TGTGCCAGCAGTGAACAGGGGGCTCAGCCCCAGCATTTT. This gives the protein CASSEQGAQPQHF.

This clone has only one observation. The genes are TRBV7-9 and TRBJ2-2; 10 bases match TRBD1. Germline V CDR1 and CDR2: SEHNR, FQNEAQ (reference sequence). This CDR3 is built from 15 residues. Trimming removed 4 bases from V and 5 bases from J; junction bases left unmatched: 4. The CDR3 DNA sequence: TGTGCCAGCAGCTCCGGGACAGGGGTAACCGGGGAGCTGTTTTTT. Its translation is CASSSGTGVTGELFF.

This chain connects TRBV2 to TRBJ1-4; TRBD1 matches at 9 bases. Germline V gene data show CDR1 as SNHLY and CDR2 as FYNNEI. Losses at the gene ends were 7 bases for V and 8 bases for J; bases not matched to a gene: 8. The CDR3 sequence is 14 residues long. CDR3: CASTLQGAAEKLFF. The CDR3 DNA is TGTGCCAGCACCTTACAGGGGGCTGCAGAAAAACTGTTTTTT.

The chain employs TRBV19 and TRBJ2-1, with 9 nucleotides matching TRBD1. The junction had 5 bases not matched to a gene; V was cut back by 6 bases and J by 5 bases. This CDR3 region has 14 residues. Germline lookup yields CDR1 LNHDA and CDR2 SQIVND (reference sequence). Written as DNA, the CDR3 is TGTGCCAGTAGAAACCGGGACAGGGACAATGAGCAGTTCTTC. Its translation: CASRNRDRDNEQFF.

Details on this clone: One end of the junction varies from germline; a read error may be responsible. V is TRBV4-3 and J is TRBJ2-5; 7 bases match TRBD2. The CDR3 consists of 16 residues. Germline lookup yields CDR1 LGHNA and CDR2 YSLEER. The CDR3 here is CARSRQWEEGGETQYF. CDR3 bases: TGCGCCCGCAGCCGCCAGTGGGAAGAGGGAGGGGAGACCCAGTACTTC.

The chain is built from TRBV5-1 and TRBJ2-3, with 10 positions matching TRBD2. Germline CDR1 SGHRS, CDR2 YFSETQ. Trimming took 0 bases from V and 0 from J; bases not matched to a gene: 7. CDR3 size: 18 residues. The CDR3 here is CASSLVSGGTYSTDTQYF. The DNA for the CDR3 is TGCGCCAGCAGCTTGGTTAGCGGGGGGACCTATAGCACAGATACGCAGTATTTT.

Regarding this clone: Different DNA sequences within this sample yield the same CDR3. This chain connects TRBV7-9 to TRBJ2-3; 8 bases agree with TRBD2. Germline CDR1 SEHNR, CDR2 FQNEAQ (reference sequence). The CDR3 totals 14 residues. With V trimmed by 4 bases and J by 4 bases, 4 bases remained unmatched. CDR3 coding DNA: TGTGCCAGCAGCTCCGGACTAGCCCCAGATACGCAGTATTTT. Translated: CASSSGLAPDTQYF.

This rearrangement joins TRBV7-3 to TRBJ1-1; no clear D gene. Germline V gives CDR1 SGHTA, CDR2 FQGTGA. The V gene lost 5 bases and the J gene lost 0 bases, with 7 bases spanning the gap. The CDR3 loop spans 13 amino acids. CDR3 sequence (DNA): TGTGCCAGCAGCCCCAGGATGAACACTGAAGCTTTCTTT. Translating it yields CASSPRMNTEAFF.

The rearrangement uses TRBV7-9 and TRBJ1-2; perhaps TRBD1 as D (6 bases). There are 18 residues in the CDR3. V was clipped by 4 bases and J by 4 bases, with 25 bases between them. Germline V gene lookup returns CDR1 SEHNR and CDR2 FQNEAQ (reference sequence). In nucleotides, the CDR3 is TGTGCCAGCAGCTCTCCTGGGGTGAAACAGGGAGAGGGCTATGGCTACACCTTC. Protein product: CASSSPGVKQGEGYGYTF.

CDR3 sequence reads: CASSQDSLLAEQETQYF. DNA for the CDR3: TGTGCCAGCAGCCAAGATTCTCTTCTAGCGGAACAAGAGACCCAGTACTTC. The V gene is TRBV3-1 (or the pseudogene TRBV3-2), the J gene TRBJ2-5; 7 positions match TRBD2. The CDR3 spans 17 residues. Per germline, CDR1 LGHDT and CDR2 YNNKEL (reference sequence). The ends lost 0 bases at V and 2 bases at J; junction bases unmatched: 9.

This clone is medium-sized in the sample. This chain joins TRBV7-3 and TRBJ2-3, with 7 bases aligning to TRBD1. This CDR3 comprises 15 residues. Trimming took 4 bases from V and 6 from J; bases not matched to a gene: 10. Germline values: CDR1 SGHTA, CDR2 FQGTGA. CDR3: CASSSGTLDRDTQYF. DNA of the CDR3: TGTGCCAGCAGCTCCGGGACCCTGGACAGGGATACGCAGTATTTT.